This T cell receptor beta chain emerged from a study of shared clonotypes between healthy human individuals. Overall study: Per donor, three plates held CD4 naive cells, three held CD4 memory, two held CD8 naive and one held CD8 memory.

Study results and caveats: Naive CD4 clonotypes were shared across a handful of donors at roughly 5%. Only blood was sampled; tissue repertoires likely differ.

Between the trimmed V and J ends, which lost 4 bases and 7 bases, there was a span of 19 bases. CDR1 and CDR2 from the germline V gene are SGHAT and FQNNGV. The CDR3 sequence is 15 residues long. A single count supports this clone. Antigen: not known. Only in-frame clones appear in the TCRdb table, and some are missing; sequencing was by immunoSEQ multiplex PCR. Of over a million clones detected, approximately 97% appear once; the ten largest clones hold more than 0.9%. The V and J genes are TRBV11-2 and TRBJ1-1, with D perhaps TRBD1 (5 bases). Sequenced sample: naive CD4+ T cells sorted from blood. Subset reported: CD45RA+ positively selected. The TCR originated in a man aged 25-45 years in good health. The CDR3 DNA reads TGTGCCAGCAGCTATCCAGGGCGGTCGAAAGGTGAAGCTTTCTTT. It specifies CASSYPGRSKGEAFF.